One sample yielded the 17 T cell receptor beta chains listed below, sequenced in a study of early T cells in non-severe SARS-CoV-2 infection. Via MiXCR, TCRdb re-called the 5' RACE reads, giving one row per CDR3 protein. The data hold some 58,000 distinct CDR3 sequences, with around 10% observed a single time. Sequenced here: whole blood, sampled at baseline. These receptors were collected from an adult who was a healthcare worker with PCR-confirmed SARS-CoV-2 infection or an uninfected control (not recorded which).

The chain has TRBV11-2 and TRBJ1-2, with 10 bases fitting TRBD1. Germline lookup yields CDR1 SGHAT and CDR2 FQNNGV. V lost 4 bases, J lost 5 bases, and 25 bases stayed unmatched. This CDR3 spans 21 amino acids. CDR3 sequence: CASSSTKSFPGQGTSRYGYTF. As DNA, the CDR3 is TGTGCCAGCAGCTCCACAAAATCCTTCCCGGGACAGGGGACGAGTAGATATGGCTACACCTTC.

This clonotype occurred many times. The CDR3 is CATSDPSTGNYGYTF. As DNA, the CDR3 is TGTGCCACCAGTGACCCATCGACGGGTAACTATGGCTACACCTTC. The chain joins TRBV24-1 to TRBJ1-2; no clear D. V lost 4 bases and J 1 base, leaving 12 bases between the germline ends. Germline V gene lookup returns CDR1 KGHDR and CDR2 SFDVKD. The CDR3 covers 15 residues.

This clonotype was seen only a few times. This chain uses TRBV12-3 or TRBV12-4 with TRBJ2-3; perhaps TRBD1 as D (6 bases). CDR3 size: 16 residues. The V gene lost 4 bases and the J gene lost 2 bases, with 16 bases spanning the gap. DNA of the CDR3: TGTGCCAGCAGTTCCTTTAGGGGGAGACTCACAGATACGCAGTATTTT. Its translation is CASSSFRGRLTDTQYF.

This clonotype occurred a few times. The CDR3 coding sequence is TGTGCCAGCAGGACAGGGGGCTACGAGCAGTACTTC. This translates into CASRTGGYEQYF. The chain carries TRBV12-3 or TRBV12-4 and TRBJ2-7, with TRBD1 identical over 9 bases. This CDR3 has 12 residues. The V segment lost 6 bases and the J segment 3 bases; nucleotides outside the gene matches: 0.

This chain links TRBV6-5 with TRBJ1-4; maybe TRBD1 (6 bases). CDR1 is MNHEY, CDR2 SVGAGI, per germline. CDR3 length equals 15 residues. Trimming shortened V by 0 bases and J by 8 bases, and 13 bases separated the two germline ends. In DNA form, the CDR3 reads TGTGCCAGCAGTTACTCGAGCAGGGGAGGCGAAAAACTGTTTTTT. Residues: CASSYSSRGGEKLFF.

This clonotype was seen repeatedly, ten times or more. The chain couples TRBV6-1 to TRBJ2-7; 9 bases are shared with TRBD2. Trimming took 3 bases from V and 7 from J; bases not matched to a gene: 7. The CDR3 is 14 amino acids. Germline CDR1 reads MNHNS; CDR2 reads SASEGT. The CDR3: CASSDPLAGREQYF. CDR3 coding DNA: TGTGCCAGCAGTGATCCCCTAGCGGGGCGGGAGCAGTACTTC.

Here the CDR3 reads CATSRDPGERRYF. The CDR3 DNA sequence: TGTGCCACCAGCAGAGATCCGGGGGAGCGGCGGTACTTC. The chain couples TRBV15 to TRBJ2-7, with D possibly being TRBD2 (6 bases). This CDR3 is 13 amino acids long. CDR1 and CDR2 (germline): LNHNV, YYDKDF (reference sequence). Trimming cost V 0 bases and J 12 bases, with 15 bases left between them.

At least ten counts were recorded for this clonotype. The V and J genes are TRBV7-8 and TRBJ2-7; 8 bases fit TRBD1. V gave up 5 bases and J gave up 1 base; unmatched junction bases: 7. The germline CDR1 and CDR2 sequences are SGHVS and FQNEAQ. This CDR3 has 15 residues. CDR3 DNA: TGTGCCAGCAGCCCCGGACAGGGCCCGTCCTACGAGCAGTACTTC. It is translated as CASSPGQGPSYEQYF.

The chain recombines TRBV20-1 with TRBJ1-2, with D possibly being TRBD1 (5 bases). V was pared by 1 base and J by 3 bases, with 18 bases between. The CDR3 loop spans 16 amino acids. Germline loops: CDR1 DFQATT, CDR2 SNEGSKA (reference sequence). The CDR3 is CSARGPDRVGDYGYTF. In DNA, the CDR3 is TGCAGTGCTAGAGGACCTGACAGAGTGGGGGACTATGGCTACACCTTC.

V is TRBV18 and J is TRBJ2-3, with no clear D. V lost 3 bases, J lost 6 bases, and 7 bases lay in between. There are 12 residues in the CDR3. Germline V gene lookup returns CDR1 KGHSH and CDR2 LQKENI. The CDR3 protein is CASSPLMDTQYF. In DNA form, the CDR3 reads TGTGCCAGCTCACCGTTGATGGATACGCAGTATTTT.

Ten or more counts support this clonotype. The chain carries TRBV20-1 and TRBJ2-7; D unresolved. This CDR3 has 14 amino acids. Germline loops: CDR1 DFQATT, CDR2 SNEGSKA (reference sequence). Trimming removed 1 base from V and 3 bases from J, with 13 bases in between. DNA for the CDR3: TGCAGTGCTAGAGGGACCTTGTCGTACTACGAGCAGTACTTC. Translated: CSARGTLSYYEQYF.

This clonotype was counted at least ten times. The chain uses TRBV7-9 and TRBJ2-1, with 9 bases lining up with TRBD1. The CDR3 is 15 amino acids. The J segment lost 7 bases and the V segment lost 6 bases, leaving 10 bases of the junction unmatched. CDR1 is SEHNR and CDR2 is FQNEAQ in the germline V gene (reference sequence). The CDR3 nucleotides are TGTGCCAGCAGACCCGACAGGGGGATCGCTAATGAGCAGTTCTTC. Translating it yields CASRPDRGIANEQFF.

The rearrangement links TRBV6-2 or TRBV6-3 to TRBJ2-1; D is possibly TRBD2 (7 bases). This CDR3 has 16 residues. In germline, CDR1 is MNHEY, CDR2 SVGEGT. Trimming left V 7 bases short and J 2 bases short, with 18 bases between. CDR3 DNA: TGTGCCAGCATCCCCGACGGGGGGCCTCCCTACAATGAGCAGTTCTTC. The encoded protein is CASIPDGGPPYNEQFF.

This clonotype was counted ten times or more. The chain carries TRBV6-4 and TRBJ2-2; D unresolved. Trimming took 2 bases from V and 7 from J, leaving 8 bases between them. CDR1 is MRHNA and CDR2 is SNTAGT in the germline V gene. The CDR3 totals 13 residues. CDR3 sequence: CASSDGEVGELFF. The CDR3 DNA sequence: TGTGCCAGCAGTGACGGAGAAGTCGGGGAGCTGTTTTTT.

In this sample, this clonotype turned up a few times. The V call is TRBV30, the J call TRBJ1-3; 8 bases are shared with TRBD1. This CDR3 is built from 15 residues. From germline, CDR1 is GTSNPN and CDR2 SVGIG (reference sequence). The trim removed 3 bases at V and 6 bases at J, leaving 10 bases unmatched. In DNA, the CDR3 is TGTGCCTGGAGCCTTGACAGGGGAACGGAAAACACCATATATTTT. Its translation is CAWSLDRGTENTIYF.

This clonotype was picked up a small number of times. The rearrangement uses TRBV5-6 and TRBJ2-2, with D possibly being TRBD1 (6 bases). This CDR3 is 15 amino acids long. Germline-derived CDR1 and CDR2 are SGHDT and YYEEEE. Trimming left V 5 bases short and J 1 base short, with 12 bases between. Written as DNA, the CDR3 is TGTGCCAGCAGAGCTGAGGGGGTGAACACCGGGGAGCTGTTTTTT. Protein product: CASRAEGVNTGELFF.

This clonotype was found a few times. The CDR3 sequence: CACITSGGARSYNEQFF. The DNA of the CDR3 is TGTGCCTGTATCACTAGCGGGGGGGCCAGATCCTACAATGAGCAGTTCTTC. The chain uses TRBV30 and TRBJ2-1; 13 bases are shared with TRBD2. The CDR3 extends over 17 amino acids. J was trimmed by 1 base and V by 6 bases; bases with no gene match: 9. The germline gives CDR1 GTSNPN, CDR2 SVGIG (reference sequence).